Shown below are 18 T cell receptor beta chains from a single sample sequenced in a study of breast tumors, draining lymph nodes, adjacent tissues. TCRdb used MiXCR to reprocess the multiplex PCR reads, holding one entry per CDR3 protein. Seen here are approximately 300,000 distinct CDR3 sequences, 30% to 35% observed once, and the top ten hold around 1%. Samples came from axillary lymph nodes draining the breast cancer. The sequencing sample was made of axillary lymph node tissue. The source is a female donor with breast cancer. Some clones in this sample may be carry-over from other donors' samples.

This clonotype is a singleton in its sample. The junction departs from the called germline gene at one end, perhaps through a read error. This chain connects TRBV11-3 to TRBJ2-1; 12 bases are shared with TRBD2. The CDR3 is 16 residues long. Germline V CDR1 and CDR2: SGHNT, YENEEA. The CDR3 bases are TGTGCCAGCAGCGCTAGACTAGCGGGAGACTACAGTGAGCAGTTCTTC. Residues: CASSARLAGDYSEQFF.

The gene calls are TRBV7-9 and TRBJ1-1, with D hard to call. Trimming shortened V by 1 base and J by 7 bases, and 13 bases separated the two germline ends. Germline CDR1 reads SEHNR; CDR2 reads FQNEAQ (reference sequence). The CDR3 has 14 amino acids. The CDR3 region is CASSLDRRASEAFF. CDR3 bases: TGTGCCAGCAGCTTAGATCGAAGGGCAAGTGAAGCTTTCTTT.

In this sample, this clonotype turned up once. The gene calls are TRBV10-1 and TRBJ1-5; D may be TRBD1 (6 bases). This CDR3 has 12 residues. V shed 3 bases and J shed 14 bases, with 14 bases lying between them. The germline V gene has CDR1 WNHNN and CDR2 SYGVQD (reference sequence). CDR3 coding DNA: TGCGCCAGCAGTGACAGGGGTACCTACGAGCATTTT. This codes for CASSDRGTYEHF.

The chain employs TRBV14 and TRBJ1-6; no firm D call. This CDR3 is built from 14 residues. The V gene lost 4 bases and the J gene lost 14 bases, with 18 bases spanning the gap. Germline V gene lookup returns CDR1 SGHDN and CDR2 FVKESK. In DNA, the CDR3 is TGTGCCAGCAGCCCCCTGGCCGTACGAGGTTCCCTCCACTTT. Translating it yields CASSPLAVRGSLHF.

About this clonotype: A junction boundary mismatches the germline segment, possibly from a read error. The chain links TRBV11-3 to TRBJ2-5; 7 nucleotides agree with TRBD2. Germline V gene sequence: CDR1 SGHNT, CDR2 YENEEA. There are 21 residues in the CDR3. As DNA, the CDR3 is TGTGCCAGCGGCTTAGATTTTCCGAGACTAGCTGAGGCGATCAAAGAGGAGACCCAGTACTTC. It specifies CASGLDFPRLAEAIKEETQYF.

CDR3 nucleotide sequence: TGTGCCAGCAGTTTCCTTCAGGCGACCCAGTACTTC. Amino acid sequence: CASSFLQATQYF. V and J are TRBV12-3 or TRBV12-4 and TRBJ2-5; D unresolved. Trimming cost V 3 bases and J 7 bases, with 9 bases left between them. The CDR3 extends over 12 amino acids.

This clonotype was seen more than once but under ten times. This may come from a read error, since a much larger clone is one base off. The CDR3 loop reads CATSGGIDRLFF. The CDR3 region has the DNA TGTGCCACCAGTGGAGGGATCGATCGGCTGTTCTTC. The rearrangement joins TRBV24-1 to TRBJ2-1; D is possibly TRBD2 (5 bases). Germline loops: CDR1 KGHDR, CDR2 SFDVKD. Trimming removed 5 bases from V and 15 bases from J, with 16 bases in between. The CDR3 is made up of 12 amino acids.

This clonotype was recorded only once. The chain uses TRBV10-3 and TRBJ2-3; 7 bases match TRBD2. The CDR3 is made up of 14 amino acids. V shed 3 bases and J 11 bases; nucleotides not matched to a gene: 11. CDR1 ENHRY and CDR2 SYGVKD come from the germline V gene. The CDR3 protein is CAISDTSAYNEQYF. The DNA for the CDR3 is TGTGCCATCAGTGACACTAGCGCCTACAATGAGCAGTATTTT.

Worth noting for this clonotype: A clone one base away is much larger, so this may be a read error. The DNA of the CDR3 is TGTGCCAGCAGTGCCGGACCGAGTGGAAGCACCATATATTTT. Encoded protein: CASSAGPSGSTIYF. The chain has TRBV6-1 and TRBJ1-3, with no clear D. Germline-derived CDR1 and CDR2 are MNHNS and SASEGT. CDR3 length: 14 amino acids.

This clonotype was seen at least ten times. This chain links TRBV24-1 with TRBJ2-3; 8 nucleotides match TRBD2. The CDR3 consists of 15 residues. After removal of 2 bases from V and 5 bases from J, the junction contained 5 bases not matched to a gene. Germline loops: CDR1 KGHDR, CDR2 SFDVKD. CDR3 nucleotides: TGTGCCACCAGTGATTCGGGAGGGAGGGGAGATACGCAGTATTTT. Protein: CATSDSGGRGDTQYF.

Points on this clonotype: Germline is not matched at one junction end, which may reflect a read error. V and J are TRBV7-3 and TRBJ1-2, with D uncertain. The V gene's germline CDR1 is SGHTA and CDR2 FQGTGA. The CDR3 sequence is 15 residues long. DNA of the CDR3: TGTGCCAGCAGCTTGCCGGCCGACTTTTTCTATGGCCACCCCTTC. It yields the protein CASSLPADFFYGHPF. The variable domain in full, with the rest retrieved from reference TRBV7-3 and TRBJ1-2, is GAGVSQTPSNKVTEKGKYVELRCDPISGHTALYWYRQSLGQGPEFLIYFQGTGAADDSGLPNDRFFAVRPEGSVSTLKIQRTERGDSAVYLCASSLPADFFYGHPFGSGTRLTVV.

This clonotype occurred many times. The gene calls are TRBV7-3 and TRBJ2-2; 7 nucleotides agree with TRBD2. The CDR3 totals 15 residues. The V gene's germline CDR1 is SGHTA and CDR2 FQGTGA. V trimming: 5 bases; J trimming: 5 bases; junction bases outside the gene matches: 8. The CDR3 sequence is CASSTMAGDTGELFF. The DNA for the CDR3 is TGTGCCAGCAGCACCATGGCGGGGGATACCGGGGAGCTGTTTTTT. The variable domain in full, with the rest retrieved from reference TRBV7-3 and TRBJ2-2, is GAGVSQTPSNKVTEKGKYVELRCDPISGHTALYWYRQSLGQGPEFLIYFQGTGAADDSGLPNDRFFAVRPEGSVSTLKIQRTERGDSAVYLCASSTMAGDTGELFFGEGSRLTVL.

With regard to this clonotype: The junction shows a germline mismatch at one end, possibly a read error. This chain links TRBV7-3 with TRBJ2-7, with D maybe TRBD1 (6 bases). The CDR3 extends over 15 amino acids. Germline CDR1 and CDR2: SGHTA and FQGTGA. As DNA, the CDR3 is TGTGCCAGCAGCTTCCAACAGGGAGTAGGTTACGAGCAGCACTTC. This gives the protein CASSFQQGVGYEQHF.

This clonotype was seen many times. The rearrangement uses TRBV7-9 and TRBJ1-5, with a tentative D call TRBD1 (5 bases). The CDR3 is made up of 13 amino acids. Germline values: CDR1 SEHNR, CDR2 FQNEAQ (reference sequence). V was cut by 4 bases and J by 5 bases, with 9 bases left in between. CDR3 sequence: CASSSEGHQPQHF. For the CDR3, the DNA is TGTGCCAGCAGCTCAGAGGGGCATCAGCCCCAGCATTTT.

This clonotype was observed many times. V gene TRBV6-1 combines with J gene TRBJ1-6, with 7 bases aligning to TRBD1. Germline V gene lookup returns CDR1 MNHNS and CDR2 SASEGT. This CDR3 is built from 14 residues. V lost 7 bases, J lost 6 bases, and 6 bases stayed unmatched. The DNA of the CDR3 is TGTGCCAGCAACCAGGGACAGTCTAATTCACCCCTCCACTTT. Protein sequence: CASNQGQSNSPLHF.

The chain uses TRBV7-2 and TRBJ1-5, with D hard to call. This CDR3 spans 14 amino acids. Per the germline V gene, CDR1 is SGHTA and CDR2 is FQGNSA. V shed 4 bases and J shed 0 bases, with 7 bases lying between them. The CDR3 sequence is CASSYTNSNQPQHF. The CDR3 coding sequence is TGTGCCAGCAGCTACACAAATAGCAATCAGCCCCAGCATTTT.

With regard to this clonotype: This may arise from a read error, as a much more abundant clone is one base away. This CDR3 is CASRTIKETQCF. In DNA, the CDR3 is TGTGCCAGCAGGACAATCAAAGAGACCCAGTGCTTC. The V and J genes are TRBV7-9 and TRBJ2-5; D not certain. The CDR3 is made up of 12 amino acids. Germline V gene data show CDR1 as SEHNR and CDR2 as FQNEAQ (reference sequence).

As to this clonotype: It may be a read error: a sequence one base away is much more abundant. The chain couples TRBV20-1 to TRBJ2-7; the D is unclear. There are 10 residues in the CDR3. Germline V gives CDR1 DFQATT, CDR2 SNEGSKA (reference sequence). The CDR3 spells CSAKSYEQCF. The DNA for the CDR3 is TGCAGTGCTAAGAGTTACGAGCAGTGCTTC.